This entry features one T cell receptor beta chain sequence. This entry comes from a study of control samples from healthy donors and cancer patients. CDR3 length: 15 residues. Germline V gene sequence: CDR1 SGHRS, CDR2 YFSETQ. Trimming stripped 1 base from V and 3 bases from J, with 10 bases between. The table came from immunoSEQ multiplex PCR; TCRdb's copy has only in-frame clones and leaves some out. Among some 200,000 clones, 91% were seen once, and the ten largest hold approximately 1.4%. The sample taken for sequencing was blood. The sequence derives from a woman in her 30s in good health. This rearrangement joins TRBV5-1 to TRBJ1-4, with D possibly being TRBD1 (6 bases). The CDR3 reads CASSLSEGANEKLFF. The CDR3, as DNA: TGCGCCAGCAGCTTGTCAGAGGGGGCTAATGAAAAACTGTTTTTT.